These 20 T cell receptor beta chains originate from one sample sequenced in a study of blood T cells in healthy people across ages (dated by TCRdb to the mid-2010s). Library method: 5' RACE. The reads were generated on an Illumina HiSeq 2500. A second PCR of roughly 7 to 12 cycles was performed with a sample-barcoded 5' primer and a J-beta primer mix. TCRdb's own reprocessing of the public reads used fastp at Q25 and MiXCR and kept productive beta chains. Here each entry gathers all rows of one CDR3 protein and keeps the most common genes and DNA. The sample data list about 1.5 million distinct CDR3 sequences, and 35% to 45% of these were observed just once. The ten largest clones capture more than 4% of the sample. The sample consisted of blood. The receptors were gathered from a woman aged 18-30 years in good health.

This clonotype was seen more than once but under ten times. The V gene is TRBV10-3, the J gene TRBJ1-2; D unresolved. This CDR3 region has 12 residues. Per germline, CDR1 ENHRY and CDR2 SYGVKD. V was shortened by 7 bases and J by 7 bases, with 13 bases between the two germline ends. The CDR3 DNA follows: TGTGCCATCACCGGTGCGTTTGGTGGCTACACCTTC. It translates to CAITGAFGGYTF.

The V and J genes are TRBV9 and TRBJ1-2, with D possibly matching TRBD1 (5 bases). Germline CDR1 reads SGDLS; CDR2 reads YYNGEE. Trimming left V 0 bases short and J 4 bases short, with 10 bases between. The CDR3 sequence is 14 residues long. The CDR3 DNA is TGTGCCAGCAGCGTAGTAGACAGCCCCTATGGCTACACCTTC. It specifies CASSVVDSPYGYTF.

On this clonotype itself: A single base separates this from a much larger clone, so it may be a read error. The chain has TRBV14 and TRBJ1-4; the D is unclear. Germline V lookup: CDR1 SGHDN, CDR2 FVKESK. The CDR3 consists of 13 residues. CDR3 residues: CASSRVRDEELFF. In DNA form, the CDR3 reads TGTGCCAGCAGCCGCGTCCGGGATGAAGAACTGTTTTTT.

CDR3 sequence (DNA): TGTGCCAGCAGTGAAGCAGTCCGGGGGGCCACAGATACGCAGTATTTT. It codes for CASSEAVRGATDTQYF. V gene TRBV2 combines with J gene TRBJ2-3; the D gene is possibly TRBD2 (7 bases). V was shortened by 0 bases and J by 2 bases, with 12 bases between the two germline ends. The CDR3 loop spans 16 amino acids. Looked up from germline, CDR1 is SNHLY and CDR2 is FYNNEI.

This clonotype was observed a handful of times. This chain uses TRBV9 with TRBJ2-5; 7 positions agree with TRBD1. The junction had 4 bases not matched to a gene; V was cut back by 0 bases and J by 5 bases. The CDR3 sequence is 14 residues long. From germline, CDR1 is SGDLS and CDR2 YYNGEE. CDR3 coding DNA: TGTGCCAGCAGCGTAGGTGTAGGGGGCGAGACCCAGTACTTC. It specifies CASSVGVGGETQYF.

The chain combines TRBV18 with TRBJ2-1; no clear D. Germline V gene data show CDR1 as KGHSH and CDR2 as LQKENI. Trimming removed 1 base at V and 4 bases at J, with 11 bases between. This CDR3 comprises 15 residues. The CDR3 loop reads CASSPRSSQYNEQFF. The DNA of the CDR3 is TGTGCCAGCTCACCACGCTCTAGTCAGTACAATGAGCAGTTCTTC.

The chain has TRBV4-1 and TRBJ2-1; D is tentatively TRBD1 or TRBD2 (5 bases each). The J call may be wrong; the DNA end is better matched by TRBJ2-7. Germline lookup yields CDR1 MGHRA and CDR2 YSYEKL. The CDR3 length is 13 residues. The CDR3 loop reads CASSDGTRNEQYF. DNA for the CDR3: TGCGCCAGCAGCGATGGGACCCGCAATGAGCAGTACTTC.

This clonotype was observed at least ten times. The chain uses TRBV7-9 and TRBJ2-7; D call uncertain. The CDR3 has 13 amino acids. Deletions cut 3 bases from V and 3 bases from J, with 9 bases between. Germline CDR1 is SEHNR and CDR2 is FQNEAQ (reference sequence). The CDR3 DNA follows: TGTGCCAGCAGCTTCCCTTCGAGCTACGAGCAGTACTTC. Encoded protein: CASSFPSSYEQYF.

Many counts were recorded for this clonotype. The gene calls are TRBV29-1 and TRBJ2-1; 11 nucleotides match TRBD2. Germline trimming cut 6 bases from V and 7 bases from J; bases unmatched to any gene: 8. CDR1 is SQVTM, CDR2 ANQGSEA, per germline. This CDR3 comprises 14 residues. The CDR3: CSVLAGVISNEQFF. Written as DNA, the CDR3 is TGCAGCGTACTAGCGGGAGTGATTTCTAATGAGCAGTTCTTC.

The J gene is TRBJ2-1, the V gene TRBV4-1; 14 bases align to TRBD2. Germline lookup yields CDR1 MGHRA and CDR2 YSYEKL. V trimming: 2 bases; J trimming: 10 bases; junction bases outside the gene matches: 19. The CDR3 has 20 residues. The CDR3 DNA reads TGCGCCAGCAGCCAACCCTTTAGGACTAGCGGGAGGCCTCTAGGGGGAGAGCAGTTCTTC. It is translated as CASSQPFRTSGRPLGGEQFF.

The J gene is TRBJ2-3, the V gene TRBV7-9; 9 bases map to TRBD2. The germline gives CDR1 SEHNR, CDR2 FQNEAQ (reference sequence). J gave up 6 bases and V 4 bases, and 11 bases lay outside the gene matches. CDR3 size: 16 residues. DNA of the CDR3: TGTGCCAGCAGCTCCGCCAGCGGGAGGCCCCGGGATACGCAGTATTTT. Amino acid sequence: CASSSASGRPRDTQYF.

This clonotype was picked up a small number of times. J is TRBJ1-1 and V is TRBV20-1, with a possible D match to TRBD1 (6 bases). The CDR3 contains 14 residues. V was shortened by 0 bases and J by 4 bases, with 12 bases between the two germline ends. Germline V lookup: CDR1 DFQATT, CDR2 SNEGSKA (reference sequence). The DNA for the CDR3 is TGCAGTGCTAGAGAACAGGGATTGAGCACTGAAGCTTTCTTT. Protein product: CSAREQGLSTEAFF.

This rearrangement joins TRBV27 to TRBJ1-5; tentative D call: TRBD1 (5 bases). The CDR3 totals 13 residues. Deletions cut 8 bases from V and 4 bases from J, with 12 bases between. Germline V gives CDR1 MNHEY, CDR2 SMNVEV (reference sequence). CDR3 DNA: TGTGCCAGCGGATCAGGGCTGAATCAGCCCCAGCATTTT. Protein: CASGSGLNQPQHF.

The rearrangement uses TRBV7-6 and TRBJ2-7; D remains unclear. V gave up 1 base and J gave up 5 bases, with 12 bases separating them. The CDR3 runs to 14 residues. In germline, CDR1 is SGHVS, CDR2 FNYEAQ. CDR3 nucleotide sequence: TGTGCCAGCAGCTTAGGGTCGACCTACGACGAGCAGTACTTC. It is translated as CASSLGSTYDEQYF.

The chain joins TRBV15 to TRBJ2-4, with 7 bases that match TRBD1. This CDR3 is built from 17 residues. Germline CDR1 is LNHNV and CDR2 is YYDKDF (reference sequence). After removal of 3 bases from V and 0 bases from J, the junction contained 8 bases not matched to a gene. The CDR3 DNA follows: TGTGCCACCAGCAGGCCCCCGACAGGGCCAGCCAAAAACATTCAGTACTTC. It translates to CATSRPPTGPAKNIQYF. Complete variable domain (other parts from reference TRBV15 and TRBJ2-4): DAMVIQNPRYQVTQFGKPVTLSCSQTLNHNVMYWYQQKSSQAPKLLFHYYDKDFNNEADTPDNFQSRRPNTSFCFLDIRSPGLGDTAMYLCATSRPPTGPAKNIQYFGAGTRLSVL.

The gene calls are TRBV29-1 and TRBJ2-1, with a weak D call TRBD1 (5 bases). Per the germline V gene, CDR1 is SQVTM and CDR2 is ANQGSEA. Trimming shortened V by 5 bases and J by 7 bases, and 9 bases separated the two germline ends. The CDR3 is made up of 11 amino acids. The CDR3 DNA sequence: TGCAGCGTTTCCAAGGGGAATGAGCAGTTCTTC. Amino acids: CSVSKGNEQFF.

The chain recombines TRBV6-2 or TRBV6-3 with TRBJ2-1, with D maybe TRBD2 (5 bases). This CDR3 has 15 amino acids. Germline loops: CDR1 MNHEY, CDR2 SVGEGT. V was trimmed by 7 bases and J by 8 bases, leaving 21 bases between them. CDR3 sequence: CASTAGLRVSYEQFF. CDR3 DNA sequence: TGTGCCAGCACTGCGGGTCTGAGGGTTAGTTATGAGCAGTTCTTC.

This rearrangement joins TRBV11-2 to TRBJ2-1; D may correspond to TRBD1 or TRBD2 (6 bases each). V dropped 5 bases and J dropped 2 bases, with 13 bases sitting between them. The length of the CDR3 is 15 residues. Germline V lookup: CDR1 SGHAT, CDR2 FQNNGV. Written as DNA, the CDR3 is TGTGCCAGCAGCATGACTAGGGGGACCTACAATGAGCAGTTCTTC. Its translation: CASSMTRGTYNEQFF.

This clonotype has more than one count but fewer than ten. The chain carries TRBV5-1 and TRBJ2-1; TRBD2 agrees at 11 bases. Germline V gene lookup returns CDR1 SGHRS and CDR2 YFSETQ. V dropped 5 bases and J dropped 4; count of bases not matched to a gene: 8. The CDR3 is made up of 16 amino acids. This CDR3 reads CASRNPTSGRYNEQFF. The CDR3 DNA reads as TGCGCCAGCAGGAACCCAACTAGCGGGAGATACAATGAGCAGTTCTTC.

Of note for this clonotype: The junction does not match germline at one end; this may be a read error. The V call is TRBV5-1, the J call TRBJ1-4; D ambiguous. The CDR3 is made up of 12 amino acids. Germline V lookup: CDR1 SGHRS, CDR2 YFSETQ. DNA for the CDR3: TGCGCCGGCAGCTTGGCTGGGAACGACCTGTTTTTT. Translating gives CAGSLAGNDLFF. Combining the CDR3 with reference TRBV5-1 and TRBJ1-4 gives the whole variable domain KAGVTQTPRYLIKTRGQQVTLSCSPISGHRSVSWYQQTPGQGLQFLFEYFSETQRNKGNFPGRFSGRQFSNSRSEMNVSTLELGDSALYLCAGSLAGNDLFFGSGTQLSVL.